One T cell receptor (beta chain) is described in this entry. The identical CDR3 is also encoded by other nucleotide sequences in the sample. The CDR3 sequence is 14 residues long. Trimming shortened V by 1 base and J by 3 bases, and 9 bases separated the two germline ends. The germline gives CDR1 SGHTA, CDR2 FQGNSA. The assay was immunoSEQ multiplex PCR, and TCRdb's table has in-frame clones only and misses some. The table has some 380,000 clones, about 90% seen once. This sample was included in a study of blood T cell repertoires in COVID-19. Study context: Nucleic acid was either cDNA or gDNA, and it came from T cells, B-cell-depleted T cells, or PBMCs.

The sample comprised peripheral blood. The clonotype comes from a young man with active or convalescent COVID-19. The chain combines TRBV7-2 with TRBJ2-5; D may be TRBD2 (5 bases). The DNA for the CDR3 is TGTGCCAGCAGCTTAGTCCCGGGGAAAGAGACCCAGTACTTC. It yields the protein CASSLVPGKETQYF.